Each of the 21 T cell receptor beta chains below was sequenced from the same sample in a study of cytomegalovirus exposure and HLA in healthy donors. PCR amplification relied on 60 Vbeta primers (plus 13 Jbeta primers). Data came from immunoSEQ multiplex PCR; TCRdb stores just in-frame clones and leaves some out. The sample contains fewer than 150,000 clones, 77% of which appear only once. The source material was PBMCs. Receptors were obtained from a man in his fifties or sixties in good health and CMV-seropositive.

This chain links TRBV7-2 with TRBJ2-1; D remains unclear. V was clipped by 5 bases and J by 0 bases, with 17 bases between them. This CDR3 region has 17 residues. CDR1 and CDR2 from the germline V gene are SGHTA and FQGNSA. In DNA form, the CDR3 reads TGTGCCAGCAGCCCATCGTCACTCCTGAGCTCCTACAATGAGCAGTTCTTC. It translates to CASSPSSLLSSYNEQFF.

This chain uses TRBV19 with TRBJ1-4; 9 positions agree with TRBD1. The germline gives CDR1 LNHDA, CDR2 SQIVND (reference sequence). The length of the CDR3 is 15 residues. V dropped 5 bases and J dropped 7; count of bases not matched to a gene: 8. CDR3 residues: CASSPGDRATEKLFF. The CDR3 nucleotides read TGTGCCAGTAGTCCGGGGGACAGGGCTACTGAAAAACTGTTTTTT.

The chain links TRBV7-9 to TRBJ1-1; TRBD1 is a possible D gene (6 bases). Germline-derived CDR1 and CDR2 are SEHNR and FQNEAQ (reference sequence). The ends were cut back, 6 bases at V and 5 bases at J, with 13 bases in the middle. The CDR3 sequence is 13 residues long. CDR3 DNA: TGTGCCAGCAGTCGACAGGTCAGAACTGAAGCTTTCTTT. It encodes CASSRQVRTEAFF.

This clone was counted only a few times. The genes are TRBV10-3 and TRBJ1-2, with TRBD1 identical over 9 bases. Looked up from germline, CDR1 is ENHRY and CDR2 is SYGVKD. The ends lost 7 bases at V and 7 bases at J; junction bases unmatched: 4. This CDR3 has 12 amino acids. The CDR3: CAITDRGGGYTF. CDR3 in DNA: TGTGCCATCACCGACAGGGGGGGTGGCTACACCTTC.

This clone has just a few counts. This chain joins TRBV5-4 and TRBJ1-6, with 9 bases that match TRBD1. This CDR3 region has 18 residues. Germline trimming cut 4 bases from V and 4 bases from J; bases unmatched to any gene: 12. Germline V lookup: CDR1 SGHNT, CDR2 YYREEE (reference sequence). CDR3 residues: CASSRGGQGGGYNSPLHF. The CDR3 DNA sequence: TGTGCCAGCAGCCGGGGGGGACAGGGTGGGGGTTATAATTCACCCCTCCACTTT.

This clone has a single count. This chain uses TRBV2 with TRBJ2-7; possible D gene TRBD2, 5 bases. Trimming left V 6 bases short and J 3 bases short, with 15 bases between. The CDR3 spans 14 residues. From germline, CDR1 is SNHLY and CDR2 FYNNEI. CDR3 protein: CASSVASSNYEQYF. In nucleotides, the CDR3 is TGTGCCAGCAGCGTAGCTAGCAGTAACTACGAGCAGTACTTC. The complete variable domain, with remaining parts taken from reference TRBV2 and TRBJ2-7, reads EPEVTQTPSHQVTQMGQEVILRCVPISNHLYFYWYRQILGQKVEFLVSFYNNEISEKSEIFDDQFSVERPDGSNFTLKIRSTKLEDSAMYFCASSVASSNYEQYFGPGTRLTVT.

This chain joins TRBV5-1 and TRBJ2-6; 8 bases map to TRBD1. The CDR3 has 18 amino acids. Germline V lookup: CDR1 SGHRS, CDR2 YFSETQ. Losses at the gene ends were 1 base for V and 1 base for J; bases not matched to a gene: 7. CDR3 in amino acids: CASSLFRDRMSGANVLTF. CDR3 sequence (DNA): TGCGCCAGCAGCTTGTTCCGGGACAGGATGTCTGGGGCCAACGTCCTGACTTTC.

This chain uses TRBV28 with TRBJ2-5; D is unresolved. Looked up from germline, CDR1 is MDHEN and CDR2 is SYDVKM. The length of the CDR3 is 14 residues. V lost 7 bases, J lost 2 bases, and 14 bases lay in between. The CDR3 nucleotides are TGTGCCAGCATATACGGGTACGGGCAAGAGACCCAGTACTTC. This codes for CASIYGYGQETQYF.

This chain links TRBV30 with TRBJ2-7; D might be TRBD1 (6 bases). V lost 0 bases to trimming and J lost 4 bases, with 13 bases between them. In germline, CDR1 is GTSNPN, CDR2 SVGIG (reference sequence). The CDR3 sequence is 14 residues long. The CDR3 region is CAWSVDTGSYEQYF. CDR3 DNA sequence: TGTGCCTGGAGTGTGGATACAGGGAGTTACGAGCAGTACTTC.

The gene calls are TRBV18 and TRBJ2-1; TRBD2 agrees at 11 bases. Per the germline V gene, CDR1 is KGHSH and CDR2 is LQKENI. The CDR3 runs to 15 residues. Trimming took 6 bases from V and 4 from J; bases not matched to a gene: 5. The chain's CDR3 is CASSSTSGSYNEQFF. The CDR3 DNA sequence: TGTGCCAGCTCGAGCACTAGCGGGAGTTACAATGAGCAGTTCTTC.

The V and J genes are TRBV5-4 and TRBJ1-2, with 8 nucleotides matching TRBD1. Per germline, CDR1 SGHNT and CDR2 YYREEE (reference sequence). The CDR3 is made up of 17 amino acids. Trimming at V came to 4 bases and at J to 8 bases, leaving 19 bases not matched to a gene. The CDR3 sequence is CASSVGQGGYSAGGYTF. CDR3 in DNA: TGTGCCAGCAGCGTAGGACAGGGTGGGTACTCCGCCGGGGGCTACACCTTC.

The chain joins TRBV19 to TRBJ1-2; TRBD1 aligns across 12 bases. CDR3 length equals 15 residues. The J segment lost 7 bases and the V segment lost 5 bases, leaving 8 bases of the junction unmatched. Germline V lookup: CDR1 LNHDA, CDR2 SQIVND (reference sequence). CDR3 amino acids: CASSRRDRGLGGYTF. The CDR3 DNA sequence: TGTGCCAGTAGTCGAAGGGACAGGGGGCTCGGTGGCTACACCTTC.

This chain uses TRBV13 with TRBJ2-7, with 10 bases aligning to TRBD2. With 2 bases clipped from V and 0 bases from J, the junction kept 7 bases outside the gene matches. The germline V gene encodes CDR1 PRHDT and CDR2 FYEKMQ (reference sequence). The CDR3 is 17 amino acids. The CDR3 reads CASSLRTSGARSYEQYF. CDR3 nucleotide sequence: TGTGCCAGCAGCTTACGTACTAGCGGGGCTCGCTCCTACGAGCAGTACTTC.

The rearrangement uses TRBV6-1 and TRBJ2-7; TRBD1 is a possible D gene (7 bases). V dropped 7 bases and J dropped 3 bases, with 19 bases sitting between them. The CDR3 totals 15 residues. The germline V gene has CDR1 MNHNS and CDR2 SASEGT. CDR3: CASIRGGTAYYEQYF. CDR3 bases: TGTGCCAGCATCCGAGGCGGGACAGCCTACTACGAGCAGTACTTC.

This rearrangement joins TRBV7-2 to TRBJ1-2, with D possibly TRBD1 on 6 matching bases. The germline V and J ends were trimmed by 5 bases and 4 bases, with 17 bases remaining between them. The CDR3 is 15 amino acids. Germline loops: CDR1 SGHTA, CDR2 FQGNSA. As DNA, the CDR3 is TGTGCCAGCAGCCCTTACTCGACAGGCCGCTATGGCTACACCTTC. Its protein product is CASSPYSTGRYGYTF.

The chain uses TRBV5-1 and TRBJ1-4; D call uncertain. The length of the CDR3 is 13 residues. Trimming pared 6 bases from V and 8 bases from J, leaving 14 bases between. The V gene's germline CDR1 is SGHRS and CDR2 YFSETQ. The chain's CDR3 is CASTRVSGEKLFF. Written as DNA, the CDR3 is TGCGCCAGCACCCGGGTTTCCGGGGAAAAACTGTTTTTT.

V is TRBV27 and J is TRBJ1-5, with 9 positions matching TRBD1. The length of the CDR3 is 15 residues. The germline gives CDR1 MNHEY, CDR2 SMNVEV (reference sequence). With 1 base clipped from V and 6 bases from J, the junction kept 4 bases outside the gene matches. The CDR3 DNA reads as TGTGCCAGCAGTTTATACCGGGACAGGGCTCAGCCCCAGCATTTT. Amino acids: CASSLYRDRAQPQHF.

Of note for this clone: A read error may produce the germline difference seen at one junction end. The chain has TRBV7-7 and TRBJ2-3; TRBD2 matches 8 bases. The germline gives CDR1 SSHAT, CDR2 FNYEAQ (reference sequence). The CDR3 covers 14 residues. In nucleotides, the CDR3 is TGTGCTAGCAGCTTAGCTGGGACTAGAGATACGCAGTATTTT. It translates to CASSLAGTRDTQYF.

The CDR3 loop is CASRGDSRTQETQYF. CDR3 bases: TGTGCCAGCAGAGGTGACAGCCGAACTCAAGAGACCCAGTACTTC. This chain uses TRBV28 with TRBJ2-5; tentative D call: TRBD1 (5 bases). Trimming took off 6 bases at V and 2 bases at J, with 16 bases between the two ends. Germline assignment: CDR1 MDHEN and CDR2 SYDVKM. The CDR3 is 15 residues long.

The chain employs TRBV5-1 and TRBJ2-2, with a weak D call TRBD2 (5 bases). The V gene lost 0 bases and the J gene lost 5 bases, with 8 bases spanning the gap. Germline V gene lookup returns CDR1 SGHRS and CDR2 YFSETQ. CDR3 length: 14 amino acids. CDR3 coding DNA: TGCGCCAGCAGCTTGGTCCCGGGGACCGGGGAGCTGTTTTTT. Protein: CASSLVPGTGELFF.

V and J are TRBV28 and TRBJ1-1; 10 bases line up with TRBD1. From germline, CDR1 is MDHEN and CDR2 SYDVKM. This CDR3 region has 17 residues. V dropped 4 bases and J dropped 5; count of bases not matched to a gene: 13. CDR3 protein: CASSWGGQGLRGTEAFF. CDR3 sequence (DNA): TGTGCCAGCAGTTGGGGGGGACAGGGGCTTAGGGGGACTGAAGCTTTCTTT.